These 2 T cell receptor beta chains share one sample of origin, sequenced in a study of T cell repertoires in cytomegalovirus infection. A single record per CDR3 protein comes from TCRdb applying MiXCR to the reads. The sample carries 100,000 or so distinct CDR3 sequences, 20% to 30% recorded once. The sample taken for sequencing was CD8+ T cells from PBMCs. All receptors come from a human donor in good health (CMV status not recorded). Some clones in this sample may be carry-over from other donors' samples.

The gene calls are TRBV29-1 and TRBJ2-3; weak D call: TRBD2 (5 bases). The CDR3 covers 11 residues. V shed 4 bases and J shed 8 bases, with 10 bases lying between them. The germline gives CDR1 SQVTM, CDR2 ANQGSEA. The CDR3 DNA sequence: TGCAGCGTTGGCGGCCTAGCTACGCAGTATTTT. Translated, it gives CSVGGLATQYF.

The chain joins TRBV6-1 to TRBJ1-5; 7 bases are a match to TRBD1. The CDR3 is 18 residues long. The ends lost 1 base at V and 0 bases at J; junction bases unmatched: 9. Germline loops: CDR1 MNHNS, CDR2 SASEGT. CDR3 in amino acids: CASSEGEGAIHSNQPQHF. The CDR3 nucleotides read TGTGCCAGCAGTGAAGGGGAGGGGGCTATTCATAGCAATCAGCCCCAGCATTTT.